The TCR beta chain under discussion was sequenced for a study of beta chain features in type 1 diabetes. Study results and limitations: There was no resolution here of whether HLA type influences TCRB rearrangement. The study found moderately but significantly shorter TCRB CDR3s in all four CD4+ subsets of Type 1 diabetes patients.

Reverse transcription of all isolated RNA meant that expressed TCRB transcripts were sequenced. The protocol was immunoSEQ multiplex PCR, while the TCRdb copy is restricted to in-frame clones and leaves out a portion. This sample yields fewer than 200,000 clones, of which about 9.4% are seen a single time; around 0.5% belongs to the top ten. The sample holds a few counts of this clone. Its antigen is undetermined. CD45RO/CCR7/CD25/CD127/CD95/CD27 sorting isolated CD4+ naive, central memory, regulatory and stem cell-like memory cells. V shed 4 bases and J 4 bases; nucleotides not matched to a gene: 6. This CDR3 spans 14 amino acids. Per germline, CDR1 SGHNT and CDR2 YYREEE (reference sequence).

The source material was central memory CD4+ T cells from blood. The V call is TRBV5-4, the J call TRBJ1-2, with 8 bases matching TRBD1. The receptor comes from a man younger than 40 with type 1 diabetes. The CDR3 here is CASSRQGAGYGYTF. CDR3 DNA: TGTGCCAGCAGCCGCCAGGGGGCCGGCTATGGCTACACCTTC.